These 22 T cell receptor beta chains were all obtained from the same sample, sequenced in a study of shared clonotypes between healthy human individuals. Profiling relied on immunoSEQ multiplex PCR, and the TCRdb table lists in-frame clones only, not all of them. The sample gives over a million clones, 70% to 80% of which show up once; 1.5% is in the top ten. The material sequenced was memory CD4+ T cells sorted from blood. Subset of the sample: CD45RA-negative fraction. These receptor sequences come from a man between 18 and 35 years old in good health.

V gene TRBV30 combines with J gene TRBJ1-4; D gene unclear. Per the germline V gene, CDR1 is GTSNPN and CDR2 is SVGIG (reference sequence). The CDR3 runs to 12 residues. Trimming took 1 base from V and 8 from J, leaving 8 bases between them. This chain's CDR3 is CAWSDWGEKLFF. The CDR3 bases are TGTGCCTGGAGTGACTGGGGAGAAAAACTGTTTTTT. Looking up the rest from reference TRBV30 and TRBJ1-4 gives the full variable domain: SQTIHQWPATLVQPVGSPLSLECTVEGTSNPNLYWYRQAAGRGLQLLFYSVGIGQISSEVPQNLSASRPQDRQFILSSKKLLLSDSGFYLCAWSDWGEKLFFGSGTQLSVL.

V and J are TRBV7-2 and TRBJ2-7, with D perhaps TRBD1 (5 bases). CDR1 and CDR2 (germline): SGHTA, FQGNSA. V was trimmed by 1 base and J by 4 bases, leaving 14 bases between them. The CDR3 is 15 residues long. The CDR3 sequence: CASSLDGRVSYEQYF. The CDR3 DNA reads as TGTGCCAGCAGCTTAGATGGCAGGGTGTCTTACGAGCAGTACTTC. Complete variable domain (other parts from reference TRBV7-2 and TRBJ2-7): GAGVSQSPSNKVTEKGKDVELRCDPISGHTALYWYRQSLGQGLEFLIYFQGNSAPDKSGLPSDRFSAERTGGSVSTLTIQRTQQEDSAVYLCASSLDGRVSYEQYFGPGTRLTVT.

This chain connects TRBV18 to TRBJ1-1, with TRBD1 matching 9 bases. The CDR3 spans 15 residues. V lost 2 bases and J lost 3; bases outside the gene matches: 4. Germline lookup yields CDR1 KGHSH and CDR2 LQKENI. CDR3 in amino acids: CASSPRTGAYTEAFF. The CDR3 DNA reads as TGTGCCAGCTCACCAAGGACAGGGGCTTACACTGAAGCTTTCTTT.

The CDR3 DNA is TGCAGCTTCTCCGAGGGACTCGATCACTCCTACGAGCAGTACTTC. This gives the protein CSFSEGLDHSYEQYF. The rearrangement links TRBV29-1 to TRBJ2-7; maybe TRBD2 (6 bases). The CDR3 consists of 15 residues. V dropped 8 bases and J dropped 0 bases, with 20 bases sitting between them. Looked up from germline, CDR1 is SQVTM and CDR2 is ANQGSEA.

Here the CDR3 reads CASSLLGYEQYF. CDR3 bases: TGTGCCAGCAGCTTATTGGGCTACGAGCAGTACTTC. The chain employs TRBV7-8 and TRBJ2-7; no firm D call. V was clipped by 2 bases and J by 3 bases, with 5 bases between them. The length of the CDR3 is 12 residues. The germline CDR1 and CDR2 sequences are SGHVS and FQNEAQ.

This clone appeared a few times. The chain carries TRBV4-3 and TRBJ2-3, with 10 bases fitting TRBD2. The CDR3 consists of 13 residues. The germline V gene has CDR1 LGHNA and CDR2 YSLEER. The J segment lost 15 bases and the V segment lost 0 bases, leaving 6 bases of the junction unmatched. CDR3 residues: CASSQETSGTVYF. As DNA, the CDR3 is TGCGCCAGCAGCCAAGAAACTAGCGGGACCGTATATTTT.

CDR3 residues: CASSKDRNQPQHF. CDR3 in DNA: TGTGCCAGCAGCAAGGACAGAAATCAGCCCCAGCATTTT. V usage is TRBV11-2 and J usage is TRBJ1-5; TRBD1 is a possible D gene (6 bases). Germline CDR1 SGHAT, CDR2 FQNNGV. V was pared by 5 bases and J by 4 bases, with 9 bases between. The CDR3 length is 13 residues. The whole variable domain, filled in from reference TRBV11-2 and TRBJ1-5, reads EAGVAQSPRYKIIEKRQSVAFWCNPISGHATLYWYQQILGQGPKLLIQFQNNGVVDDSQLPKDRFSAERLKGVDSTLKIQPAKLEDSAVYLCASSKDRNQPQHFGDGTRLSIL.

V usage is TRBV28 and J usage is TRBJ1-5; TRBD1 might be the D (6 bases). The V gene lost 2 bases and the J gene lost 12 bases, with 14 bases spanning the gap. Germline V gene lookup returns CDR1 MDHEN and CDR2 SYDVKM. The CDR3 totals 13 residues. The CDR3 DNA reads TGTGCCAGCAGTTTAGTGGCGGAGGGGGGCCAGCATTTT. Translation gives CASSLVAEGGQHF.

The chain joins TRBV7-8 to TRBJ2-1; the D gene is possibly TRBD1 (5 bases). Trimming took 4 bases from V and 8 from J, leaving 21 bases between them. The CDR3 runs to 16 residues. In germline, CDR1 is SGHVS, CDR2 FQNEAQ. The CDR3 sequence: CASSSGVQDNWDEQFF. The CDR3, as DNA: TGTGCCAGCAGCTCAGGAGTACAGGATAATTGGGATGAGCAGTTCTTC. Supplemented by reference TRBV7-8 and TRBJ2-1, the full variable domain reads GAGVSQSPRYKVAKRGQDVALRCDPISGHVSLFWYQQALGQGPEFLTYFQNEAQLDKSGLPSDRFFAERPEGSVSTLKIQRTQQEDSAVYLCASSSGVQDNWDEQFFGPGTRLTVL.

The chain is built from TRBV2 and TRBJ2-1; D may be TRBD1 (8 bases). The germline V gene encodes CDR1 SNHLY and CDR2 FYNNEI. CDR3 size: 16 residues. Trimming took off 6 bases at V and 2 bases at J, with 17 bases between the two ends. The CDR3 here is CASRLQQGGAYNEQFF. The CDR3 DNA is TGTGCCAGCAGGCTTCAACAGGGGGGGGCCTACAATGAGCAGTTCTTC.

The chain employs TRBV15 and TRBJ1-2; D not resolved. Germline V CDR1 and CDR2: LNHNV, YYDKDF (reference sequence). The CDR3 has 13 amino acids. Trimming removed 5 bases at V and 9 bases at J, with 16 bases between. The chain's CDR3 is CATSPDAIRSYTF. The CDR3 DNA is TGTGCCACCAGCCCGGACGCAATCCGTAGCTACACCTTC.

This clone was counted between two and nine times. This sequence joins TRBV6-1 and TRBJ1-5, with unresolved D. V was pared by 10 bases and J by 4 bases, with 14 bases between. This CDR3 is built from 13 residues. Germline CDR1 MNHNS, CDR2 SASEGT. CDR3 in amino acids: CATTVGVNQPQHF. The CDR3 DNA is TGTGCCACCACCGTGGGTGTGAATCAGCCCCAGCATTTT.

The chain carries TRBV18 and TRBJ1-2, with D possibly being TRBD1 (5 bases). The V end was cut by 2 bases, the J end by 5 bases, with 12 bases between. The CDR3 is made up of 14 amino acids. CDR1 and CDR2 (germline): KGHSH, LQKENI. CDR3 protein: CASSPSGGDYGYTF. CDR3 nucleotides: TGTGCCAGCTCACCATCCGGGGGGGATTATGGCTACACCTTC.

This clone showed up just once. The chain has TRBV11-3 and TRBJ2-1; TRBD2 matches at 13 bases. The CDR3 covers 15 residues. The germline gives CDR1 SGHNT, CDR2 YENEEA. V gave up 5 bases and J gave up 9 bases; unmatched junction bases: 7. The CDR3 DNA reads TGTGCCAGCAGCCAACTAGCGGGGGGGCTTGGTGAGCAGTTCTTC. Protein: CASSQLAGGLGEQFF.

This chain uses TRBV10-1 with TRBJ2-7, with D possibly being TRBD1 (6 bases). Germline CDR1 and CDR2: WNHNN and SYGVQD (reference sequence). The CDR3 spans 15 residues. Trimming cost V 3 bases and J 0 bases, with 12 bases left between them. The CDR3 DNA reads as TGCGCCAGCAGTGATCCAGGGGCGAGCTCCTACGAGCAGTACTTC. This translates into CASSDPGASSYEQYF.

The chain links TRBV6-6 to TRBJ2-1, with 9 bases identical to TRBD1. The CDR3 runs 13 residues. J was trimmed by 6 bases and V by 6 bases; bases with no gene match: 3. Germline CDR1 reads MNHNY; CDR2 reads SVGAGI (reference sequence). The CDR3 loop reads CASRRQGGNEQFF. CDR3 nucleotide sequence: TGTGCCAGCAGGCGACAGGGGGGCAATGAGCAGTTCTTC.

The J gene is TRBJ2-2, the V gene TRBV4-1; TRBD1 agrees at 7 bases. Germline CDR1 reads MGHRA; CDR2 reads YSYEKL. Losses at the gene ends were 4 bases for V and 6 bases for J; bases not matched to a gene: 11. This CDR3 spans 16 amino acids. The DNA of the CDR3 is TGCGCCAGCAGCCGCTCGACAGGGATCGGGGCCGGGGAGCTGTTTTTT. It codes for CASSRSTGIGAGELFF.

The chain has TRBV30 and TRBJ2-2; D is perhaps TRBD1 or TRBD2 (5 bases each). Germline CDR1 is GTSNPN and CDR2 is SVGIG (reference sequence). Deletions cut 6 bases from V and 3 bases from J, with 11 bases between. The CDR3 contains 13 residues. As DNA, the CDR3 is TGTGCCTGTTGGGACCGAGACACCGGGGAGCTGTTTTTT. It specifies CACWDRDTGELFF. The full variable domain, with the rest looked up from reference TRBV30 and TRBJ2-2, is SQTIHQWPATLVQPVGSPLSLECTVEGTSNPNLYWYRQAAGRGLQLLFYSVGIGQISSEVPQNLSASRPQDRQFILSSKKLLLSDSGFYLCACWDRDTGELFFGEGSRLTVL.

This clone was observed a few times. The chain recombines TRBV4-1 with TRBJ2-1, with D possibly TRBD1 on 5 matching bases. The germline V gene has CDR1 MGHRA and CDR2 YSYEKL. V was cut by 0 bases and J by 8 bases, with 11 bases left in between. The CDR3 sequence is 14 residues long. For the CDR3, the DNA is TGCGCCAGCAGCCAAGATGCAGGGCCTTATGAGCAGTTCTTC. Translation gives CASSQDAGPYEQFF.

The chain links TRBV14 to TRBJ1-1, with D tentatively TRBD1 (5 bases). Per the germline V gene, CDR1 is SGHDN and CDR2 is FVKESK. Trimming cost V 1 base and J 8 bases, with 20 bases left between them. This CDR3 spans 16 amino acids. The CDR3 region is CASSQGPGTPPLEAFF. CDR3 DNA sequence: TGTGCCAGCAGCCAAGGTCCCGGGACCCCACCTCTCGAAGCTTTCTTT.

J is TRBJ2-1 and V is TRBV6-6, with TRBD2 matching over 10 bases. V dropped 6 bases and J dropped 8; count of bases not matched to a gene: 10. CDR1 is MNHNY and CDR2 is SVGAGI in the germline V gene (reference sequence). CDR3 length: 15 amino acids. CDR3 residues: CASSPSGSNRDEQFF. In DNA, the CDR3 is TGTGCCAGCAGCCCTAGCGGGAGCAATCGTGATGAGCAGTTCTTC.

On this clone itself: Other DNA variants within this sample encode the same CDR3. CDR3 nucleotides: TGCAGTGCTACAGGTCAGCCCCAGCATTTT. Its protein is CSATGQPQHF. V gene TRBV20-1 combines with J gene TRBJ1-5; unclear D gene. The CDR3 runs 10 residues. The germline CDR1 and CDR2 sequences are DFQATT and SNEGSKA (reference sequence). V lost 4 bases to trimming and J lost 6 bases, with 4 bases between them.